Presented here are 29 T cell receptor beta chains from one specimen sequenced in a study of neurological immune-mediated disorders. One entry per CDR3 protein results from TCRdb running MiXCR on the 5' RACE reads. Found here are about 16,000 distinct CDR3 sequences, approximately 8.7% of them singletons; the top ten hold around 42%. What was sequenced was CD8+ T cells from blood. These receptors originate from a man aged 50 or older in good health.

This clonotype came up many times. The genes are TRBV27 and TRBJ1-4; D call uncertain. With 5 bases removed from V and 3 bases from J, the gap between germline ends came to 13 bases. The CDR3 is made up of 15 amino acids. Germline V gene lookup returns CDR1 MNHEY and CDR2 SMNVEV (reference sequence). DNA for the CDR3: TGTGCCAGCAGTCCCGGATCCGGGGCTAATGAAAAACTGTTTTTT. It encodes CASSPGSGANEKLFF.

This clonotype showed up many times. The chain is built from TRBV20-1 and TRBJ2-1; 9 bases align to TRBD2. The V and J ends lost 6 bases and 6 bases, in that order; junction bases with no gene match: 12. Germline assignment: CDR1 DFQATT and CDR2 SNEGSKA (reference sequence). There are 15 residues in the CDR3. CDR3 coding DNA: TGCAGTGCGAAAGCTTCTAGCGGGAAACTCAATGAGCAGTTCTTC. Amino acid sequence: CSAKASSGKLNEQFF.

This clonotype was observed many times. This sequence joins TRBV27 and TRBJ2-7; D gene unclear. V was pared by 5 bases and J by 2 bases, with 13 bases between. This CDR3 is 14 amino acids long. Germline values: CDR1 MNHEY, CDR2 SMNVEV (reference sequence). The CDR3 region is CASSPGLPPYEQYF. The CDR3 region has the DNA TGTGCCAGCAGTCCTGGGCTGCCCCCCTACGAGCAGTACTTC.

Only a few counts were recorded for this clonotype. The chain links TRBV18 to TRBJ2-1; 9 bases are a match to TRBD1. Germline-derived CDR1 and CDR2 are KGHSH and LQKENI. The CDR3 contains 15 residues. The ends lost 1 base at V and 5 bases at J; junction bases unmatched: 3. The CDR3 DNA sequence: TGTGCCAGCTCACCACGGGACAGGGTGGACAATGAGCAGTTCTTC. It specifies CASSPRDRVDNEQFF.

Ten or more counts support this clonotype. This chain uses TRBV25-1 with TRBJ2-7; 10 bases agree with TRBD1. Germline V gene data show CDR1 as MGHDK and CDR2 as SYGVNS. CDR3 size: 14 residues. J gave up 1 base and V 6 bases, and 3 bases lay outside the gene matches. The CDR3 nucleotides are TGTGCCAGCAGCCGGGACAGGGGTTCCTACGAGCAGTACTTC. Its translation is CASSRDRGSYEQYF.

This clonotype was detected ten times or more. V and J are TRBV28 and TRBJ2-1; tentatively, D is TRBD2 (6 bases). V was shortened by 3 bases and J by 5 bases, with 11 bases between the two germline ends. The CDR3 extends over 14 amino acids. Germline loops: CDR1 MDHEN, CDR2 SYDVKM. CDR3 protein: CASSLLREDNEQFF. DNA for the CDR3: TGTGCCAGCAGTTTGCTCAGGGAGGACAATGAGCAGTTCTTC.

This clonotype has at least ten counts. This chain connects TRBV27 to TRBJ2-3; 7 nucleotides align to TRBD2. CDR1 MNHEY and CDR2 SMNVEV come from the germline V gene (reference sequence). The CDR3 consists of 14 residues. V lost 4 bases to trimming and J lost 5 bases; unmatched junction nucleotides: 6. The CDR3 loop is CASSSTASGDTQYF. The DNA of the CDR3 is TGTGCCAGCAGTTCGACGGCTAGCGGAGATACGCAGTATTTT.

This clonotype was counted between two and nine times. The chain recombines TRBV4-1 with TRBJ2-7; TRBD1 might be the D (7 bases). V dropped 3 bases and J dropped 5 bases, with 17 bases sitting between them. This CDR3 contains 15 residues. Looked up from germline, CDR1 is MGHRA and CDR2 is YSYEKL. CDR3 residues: CASSHLSTGRHEQYF. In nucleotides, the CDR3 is TGCGCCAGCAGCCACCTATCGACAGGGAGGCACGAGCAGTACTTC.

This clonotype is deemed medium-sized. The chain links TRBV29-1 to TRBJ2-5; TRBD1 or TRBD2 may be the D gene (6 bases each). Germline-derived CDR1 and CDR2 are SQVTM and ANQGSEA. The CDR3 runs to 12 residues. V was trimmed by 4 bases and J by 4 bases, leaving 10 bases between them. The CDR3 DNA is TGCAGCGTTGGGAGGGGGTCAGAGACCCAGTACTTC. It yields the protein CSVGRGSETQYF.

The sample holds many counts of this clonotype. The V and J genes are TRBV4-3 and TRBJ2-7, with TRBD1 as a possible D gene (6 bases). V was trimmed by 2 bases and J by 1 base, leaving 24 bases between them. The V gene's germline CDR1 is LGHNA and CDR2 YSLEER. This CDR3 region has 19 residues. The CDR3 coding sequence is TGCGCCAGCAGCCAACACGCACAACAGGACAGCTCAATTTCCTACGAGCAGTACTTC. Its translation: CASSQHAQQDSSISYEQYF.

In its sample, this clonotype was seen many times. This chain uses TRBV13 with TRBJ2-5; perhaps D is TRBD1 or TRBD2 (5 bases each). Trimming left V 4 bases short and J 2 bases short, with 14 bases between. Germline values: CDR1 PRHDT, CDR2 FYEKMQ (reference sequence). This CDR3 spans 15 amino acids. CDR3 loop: CASSSTGTTQETQYF. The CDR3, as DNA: TGTGCCAGCAGCTCGACGGGGACCACACAAGAGACCCAGTACTTC.

CDR3 residues: CASSLDPDSGNTIYF. For the CDR3, the DNA is TGCGCCAGCAGCTTGGATCCAGACTCTGGAAACACCATATATTTT. V and J are TRBV5-1 and TRBJ1-3; D gene ambiguous. Germline CDR1 reads SGHRS; CDR2 reads YFSETQ. With 0 bases removed from V and 0 bases from J, the gap between germline ends came to 7 bases. The CDR3 totals 15 residues.

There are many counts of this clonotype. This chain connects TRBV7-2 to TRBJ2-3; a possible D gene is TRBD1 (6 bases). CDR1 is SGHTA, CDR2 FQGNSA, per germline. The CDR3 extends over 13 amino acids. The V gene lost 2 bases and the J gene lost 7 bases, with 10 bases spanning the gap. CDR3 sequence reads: CASSLPQGNTQYF. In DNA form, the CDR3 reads TGTGCCAGCAGCTTACCTCAGGGGAATACGCAGTATTTT.

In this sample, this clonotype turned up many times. CDR3 nucleotides: TGTGCCAGCAGCATAGGACTAGCGGGAGTGGTAGATACGCAGTATTTT. As protein: CASSIGLAGVVDTQYF. The chain uses TRBV7-6 and TRBJ2-3; 13 bases agree with TRBD2. CDR1 SGHVS and CDR2 FNYEAQ come from the germline V gene. This CDR3 has 16 residues. After removal of 5 bases from V and 5 bases from J, the junction contained 7 bases not matched to a gene.

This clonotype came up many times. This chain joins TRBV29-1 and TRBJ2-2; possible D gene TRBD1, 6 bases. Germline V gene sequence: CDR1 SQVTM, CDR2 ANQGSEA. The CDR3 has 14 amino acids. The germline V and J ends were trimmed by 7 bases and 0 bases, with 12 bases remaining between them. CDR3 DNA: TGCAGCGGGACCCGGGACACGAACACCGGGGAGCTGTTTTTT. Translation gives CSGTRDTNTGELFF.

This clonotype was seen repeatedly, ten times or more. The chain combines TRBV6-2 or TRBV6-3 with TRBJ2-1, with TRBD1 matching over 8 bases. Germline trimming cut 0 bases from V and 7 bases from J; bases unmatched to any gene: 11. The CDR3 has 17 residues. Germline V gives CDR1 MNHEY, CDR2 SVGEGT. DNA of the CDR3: TGTGCCAGCAGTTACTCCCCAACAGGGGGTATGGGGAATGAGCAGTTCTTC. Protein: CASSYSPTGGMGNEQFF.

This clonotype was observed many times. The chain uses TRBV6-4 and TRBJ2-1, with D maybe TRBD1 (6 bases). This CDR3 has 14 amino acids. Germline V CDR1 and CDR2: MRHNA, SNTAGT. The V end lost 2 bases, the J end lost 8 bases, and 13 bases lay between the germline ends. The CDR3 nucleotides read TGTGCCAGCAGTGACCTCGCCAGGGGCCATGAGCAGTTCTTC. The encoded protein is CASSDLARGHEQFF.

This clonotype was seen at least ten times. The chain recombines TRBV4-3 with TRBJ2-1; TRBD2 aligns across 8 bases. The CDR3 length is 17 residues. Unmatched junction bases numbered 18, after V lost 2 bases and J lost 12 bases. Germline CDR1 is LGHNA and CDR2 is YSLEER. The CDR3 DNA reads TGCGCCAGCAGCCAACCACTGGGTCCAGGACTAGCAGCCGGGCAGTTCTTC. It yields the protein CASSQPLGPGLAAGQFF.

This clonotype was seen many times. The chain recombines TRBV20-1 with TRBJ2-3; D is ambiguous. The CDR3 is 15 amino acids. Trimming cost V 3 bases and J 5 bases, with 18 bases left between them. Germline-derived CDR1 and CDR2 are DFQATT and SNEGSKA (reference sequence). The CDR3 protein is CSARVAAESGDTQYF. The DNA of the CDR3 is TGCAGTGCTAGGGTGGCGGCGGAGTCAGGAGATACGCAGTATTTT.

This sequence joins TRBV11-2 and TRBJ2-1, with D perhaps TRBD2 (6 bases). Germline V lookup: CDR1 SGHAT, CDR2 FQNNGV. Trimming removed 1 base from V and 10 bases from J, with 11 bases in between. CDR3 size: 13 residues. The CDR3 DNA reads TGTGCCAGCAGCTTAGGAACTGCGGGGGAGCAGTTCTTC. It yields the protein CASSLGTAGEQFF.

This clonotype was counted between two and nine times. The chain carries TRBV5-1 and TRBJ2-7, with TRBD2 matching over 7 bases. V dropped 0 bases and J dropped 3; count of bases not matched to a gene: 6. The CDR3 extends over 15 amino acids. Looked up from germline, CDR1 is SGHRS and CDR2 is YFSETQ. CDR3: CASSLGWRESYEQYF. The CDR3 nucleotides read TGCGCCAGCAGCTTGGGATGGCGGGAGAGCTACGAGCAGTACTTC. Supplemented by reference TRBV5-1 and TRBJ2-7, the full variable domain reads KAGVTQTPRYLIKTRGQQVTLSCSPISGHRSVSWYQQTPGQGLQFLFEYFSETQRNKGNFPGRFSGRQFSNSRSEMNVSTLELGDSALYLCASSLGWRESYEQYFGPGTRLTVT.

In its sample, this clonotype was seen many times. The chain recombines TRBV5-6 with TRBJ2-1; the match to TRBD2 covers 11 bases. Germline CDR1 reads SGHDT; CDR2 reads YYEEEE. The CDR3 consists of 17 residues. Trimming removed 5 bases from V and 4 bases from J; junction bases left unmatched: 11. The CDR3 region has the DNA TGTGCCAGCAGTTCCATCCCCGGGACTAGCGGATACAATGAGCAGTTCTTC. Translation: CASSSIPGTSGYNEQFF. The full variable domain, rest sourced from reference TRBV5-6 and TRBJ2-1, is DAGVTQSPTHLIKTRGQQVTLRCSPKSGHDTVSWYQQALGQGPQFIFQYYEEEERQRGNFPDRFSGHQFPNYSSELNVNALLLGDSALYLCASSSIPGTSGYNEQFFGPGTRLTVL.

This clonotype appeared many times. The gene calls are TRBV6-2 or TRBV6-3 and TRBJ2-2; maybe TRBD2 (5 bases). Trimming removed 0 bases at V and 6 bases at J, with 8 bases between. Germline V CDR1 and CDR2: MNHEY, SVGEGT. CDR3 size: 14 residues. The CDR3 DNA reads TGTGCCAGCAGTTACTCGCTAGCCGCCGGGGAGCTGTTTTTT. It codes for CASSYSLAAGELFF.

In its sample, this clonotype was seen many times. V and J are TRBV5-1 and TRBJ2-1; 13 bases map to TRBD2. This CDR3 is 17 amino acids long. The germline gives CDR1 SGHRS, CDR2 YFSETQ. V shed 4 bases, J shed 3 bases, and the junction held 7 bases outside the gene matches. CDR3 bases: TGCGCCAGCAGCAACGGACTAGCGGGAGTTATCTACAATGAGCAGTTCTTC. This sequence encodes CASSNGLAGVIYNEQFF. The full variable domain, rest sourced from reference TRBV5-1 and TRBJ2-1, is KAGVTQTPRYLIKTRGQQVTLSCSPISGHRSVSWYQQTPGQGLQFLFEYFSETQRNKGNFPGRFSGRQFSNSRSEMNVSTLELGDSALYLCASSNGLAGVIYNEQFFGPGTRLTVL.

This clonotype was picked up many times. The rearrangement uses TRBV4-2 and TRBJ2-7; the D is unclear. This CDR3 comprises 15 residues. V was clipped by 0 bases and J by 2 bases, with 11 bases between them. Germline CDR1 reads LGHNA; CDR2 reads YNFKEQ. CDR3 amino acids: CASSQDVEGPYEQYF. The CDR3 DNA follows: TGTGCCAGCAGCCAAGATGTAGAAGGGCCCTACGAGCAGTACTTC.

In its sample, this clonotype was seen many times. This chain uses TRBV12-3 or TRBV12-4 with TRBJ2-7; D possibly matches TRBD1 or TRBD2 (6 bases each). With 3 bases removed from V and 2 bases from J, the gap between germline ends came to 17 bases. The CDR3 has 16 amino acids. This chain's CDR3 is CASSFLRWGAAYEQYF. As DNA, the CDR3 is TGTGCCAGCAGTTTTCTGCGGTGGGGGGCGGCCTACGAGCAGTACTTC.

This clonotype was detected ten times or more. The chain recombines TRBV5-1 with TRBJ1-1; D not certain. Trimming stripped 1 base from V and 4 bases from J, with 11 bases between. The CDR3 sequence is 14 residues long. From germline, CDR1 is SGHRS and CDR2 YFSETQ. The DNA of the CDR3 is TGCGCCAGCAGCTTGTCCGGGAGAGGCACTGAAGCTTTCTTT. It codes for CASSLSGRGTEAFF.

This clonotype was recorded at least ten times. The CDR3 reads CASSRPRGQVEQYF. The DNA of the CDR3 is TGTGCCAGCAGTCGCCCTCGGGGGCAGGTCGAGCAGTACTTC. The chain couples TRBV28 to TRBJ2-7; D assignment may be TRBD1 or TRBD2 (6 bases each). Germline-derived CDR1 and CDR2 are MDHEN and SYDVKM. The CDR3 loop spans 14 amino acids. Trimming pared 5 bases from V and 6 bases from J, leaving 17 bases between. The whole variable domain, remainder taken from reference TRBV28 and TRBJ2-7, is DVKVTQSSRYLVKRTGEKVFLECVQDMDHENMFWYRQDPGLGLRLIYFSYDVKMKEKGDIPEGYSVSREKKERFSLILESASTNQTSMYLCASSRPRGQVEQYFGPGTRLTVT.

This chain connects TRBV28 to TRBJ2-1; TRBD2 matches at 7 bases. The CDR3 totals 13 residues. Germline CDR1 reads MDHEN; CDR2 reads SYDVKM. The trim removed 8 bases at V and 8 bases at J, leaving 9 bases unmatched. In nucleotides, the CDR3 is TGTGCCAGCGTGCGTGGGGGAGGGCATGAGCAGTTCTTC. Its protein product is CASVRGGGHEQFF.